This T cell receptor (beta chain) comes out of a study of identical twins. Study-wide findings and caveats: Cord blood's abundant beta clonotypes had fewer insertions, unlike memory repertoires.

TCRdb fed the 5' RACE reads into MiXCR, producing one record per CDR3 protein. The sample records about 340,000 distinct CDR3 sequences, more than 9% being singletons. As to this clonotype: Antigen specificity is unknown.

Trimming pared 1 base from V and 8 bases from J, leaving 14 bases between. From germline, CDR1 is SGHVS and CDR2 FNYEAQ. CDR3 length: 14 amino acids. Only healthy Caucasians were included as donors. This sample also belongs to another study, concerning yellow fever vaccine responses in identical twins.

This chain connects TRBV7-6 to TRBJ1-1; D remains ambiguous. Sequenced: CD8+ T cells sorted from blood. The source of this sequence is a woman between 18 and 29 years old in good health. CDR3 nucleotide sequence: TGTGCCAGCAGCTTAGAAGGGCGGCACATCGAAGCTTTCTTT. It translates to CASSLEGRHIEAFF. Combining the CDR3 with reference TRBV7-6 and TRBJ1-1 gives the whole variable domain GAGVSQSPRYKVTKRGQDVALRCDPISGHVSLYWYRQALGQGPEFLTYFNYEAQQDKSGLPNDRFSAERPEGSISTLTIQRTEQRDSAMYRCASSLEGRHIEAFFGQGTRLTVV.